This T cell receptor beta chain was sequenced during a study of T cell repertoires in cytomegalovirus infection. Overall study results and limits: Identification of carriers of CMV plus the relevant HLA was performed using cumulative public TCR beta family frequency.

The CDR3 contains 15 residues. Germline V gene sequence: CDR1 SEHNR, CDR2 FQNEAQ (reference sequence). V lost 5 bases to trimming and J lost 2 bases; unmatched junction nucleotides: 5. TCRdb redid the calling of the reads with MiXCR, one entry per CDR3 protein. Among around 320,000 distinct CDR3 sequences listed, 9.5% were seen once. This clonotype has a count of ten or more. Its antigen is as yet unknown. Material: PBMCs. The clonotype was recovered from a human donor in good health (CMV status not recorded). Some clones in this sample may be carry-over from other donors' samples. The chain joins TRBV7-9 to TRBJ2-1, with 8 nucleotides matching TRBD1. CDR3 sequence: CASSGRTGPYNEQFF. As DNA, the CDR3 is TGTGCCAGCAGCGGGAGGACAGGGCCCTACAATGAGCAGTTCTTC.